The 9 T cell receptor beta chains below come from one sample, sequenced in a study of T-cell reconstitution after alpha-beta-depleted transplantation in children. Study-wide results and limits: The study reportedly traced alpha-beta T cells about two months after transplant to several hundred expanded graft clones.

Unique molecular identifiers were incorporated when the TCRbeta library was constructed. From the PCR reads, TCRdb called clonotypes with MiXCR, one entry per CDR3 protein. The data show fewer than 40,000 distinct CDR3 sequences, around 7% seen once. Antigen specificity for these receptors is unknown. This sample comprised peripheral blood, obtained 60 days after TCRalphabeta/CD19-depleted stem cell transplant. These receptors all come from a child younger than two who had a stem cell transplant for acute myeloid leukemia, so the T cells may come from the graft donor.

This clonotype was counted at least ten times. The V call is TRBV28, the J call TRBJ1-5, with D possibly TRBD1 on 6 matching bases. The length of the CDR3 is 15 residues. With 2 bases removed from V and 2 bases from J, the gap between germline ends came to 10 bases. CDR1 and CDR2 from the germline V gene are MDHEN and SYDVKM. Written as DNA, the CDR3 is TGTGCCAGCAGTTTAAGGGGGGTCGGCAATCAGCCCCAGCATTTT. It is translated as CASSLRGVGNQPQHF.

In this sample, this clonotype turned up many times. This chain links TRBV7-2 with TRBJ2-5, with 10 nucleotides matching TRBD2. The V segment lost 2 bases and the J segment 2 bases; nucleotides outside the gene matches: 11. Germline lookup yields CDR1 SGHTA and CDR2 FQGNSA. CDR3 size: 18 residues. CDR3 region: CASSLRVAGGLYQETQYF. CDR3 DNA sequence: TGTGCCAGCAGCTTAAGAGTAGCGGGGGGCCTCTATCAAGAGACCCAGTACTTC.

This clonotype has a handful of counts. The rearrangement uses TRBV7-2 and TRBJ2-7; 7 bases fit TRBD2. V trimming: 5 bases; J trimming: 6 bases; junction bases outside the gene matches: 10. From germline, CDR1 is SGHTA and CDR2 FQGNSA. CDR3 size: 14 residues. As DNA, the CDR3 is TGTGCCAGCAGCCTCCGGCAGGGCGGGGGCGAGCAGTACTTC. It translates to CASSLRQGGGEQYF.

This clonotype has at least ten counts. V gene TRBV29-1 combines with J gene TRBJ1-1; 11 bases agree with TRBD1. Germline loops: CDR1 SQVTM, CDR2 ANQGSEA. Unmatched junction bases numbered 7, after V lost 1 base and J lost 9 bases. CDR3 length: 14 amino acids. CDR3 amino acids: CSVEGGQGGFQAFF. CDR3 nucleotide sequence: TGCAGCGTTGAAGGGGGACAGGGGGGCTTTCAAGCTTTCTTT.

Regarding this clonotype: The junction does not match germline at one end; this may be a read error. This chain uses TRBV20-1 with TRBJ1-2, with 7 bases matching TRBD1. Germline V gene lookup returns CDR1 DFQATT and CDR2 SNEGSKA (reference sequence). This CDR3 spans 12 amino acids. The CDR3 bases are TGCAGTGCCAGAGTGACAGGGCATGGCTACACCTTC. This gives the protein CSARVTGHGYTF.

This clonotype was picked up many times. This chain connects TRBV28 to TRBJ1-2; unclear D gene. CDR1 and CDR2 from the germline V gene are MDHEN and SYDVKM. The V end lost 5 bases, the J end lost 2 bases, and 12 bases lay between the germline ends. This CDR3 spans 14 amino acids. As DNA, the CDR3 is TGTGCCAGCAGTGGAACAGAACAAAACTATGGCTACACCTTC. Amino acids: CASSGTEQNYGYTF.

This clonotype was seen repeatedly, ten times or more. The chain has TRBV4-3 and TRBJ2-2, with 7 bases matching TRBD2. With 1 base clipped from V and 2 bases from J, the junction kept 4 bases outside the gene matches. The CDR3 loop spans 16 amino acids. Germline values: CDR1 LGHNA, CDR2 YSLEER. The CDR3 protein is CASSQGASGNTGELFF. The CDR3 DNA reads TGCGCCAGCAGCCAAGGGGCTAGCGGAAACACCGGGGAGCTGTTTTTT.

This chain links TRBV20-1 with TRBJ1-2; D call uncertain. The germline V gene has CDR1 DFQATT and CDR2 SNEGSKA (reference sequence). CDR3 length: 15 amino acids. V was cut by 0 bases and J by 0 bases, with 11 bases left in between. This chain's CDR3 is CSARDLDRPNYGYTF. CDR3 in DNA: TGCAGTGCTAGAGACTTGGACCGCCCTAACTATGGCTACACCTTC.

This chain links TRBV10-3 with TRBJ2-3; 8 nucleotides agree with TRBD1. The CDR3 length is 14 residues. With V trimmed by 4 bases and J by 8 bases, 8 bases remained unmatched. In germline, CDR1 is ENHRY, CDR2 SYGVKD. In nucleotides, the CDR3 is TGTGCCATCAGTGGGACAGGGAACCTGGGTACGCAGTATTTT. Residues: CAISGTGNLGTQYF.